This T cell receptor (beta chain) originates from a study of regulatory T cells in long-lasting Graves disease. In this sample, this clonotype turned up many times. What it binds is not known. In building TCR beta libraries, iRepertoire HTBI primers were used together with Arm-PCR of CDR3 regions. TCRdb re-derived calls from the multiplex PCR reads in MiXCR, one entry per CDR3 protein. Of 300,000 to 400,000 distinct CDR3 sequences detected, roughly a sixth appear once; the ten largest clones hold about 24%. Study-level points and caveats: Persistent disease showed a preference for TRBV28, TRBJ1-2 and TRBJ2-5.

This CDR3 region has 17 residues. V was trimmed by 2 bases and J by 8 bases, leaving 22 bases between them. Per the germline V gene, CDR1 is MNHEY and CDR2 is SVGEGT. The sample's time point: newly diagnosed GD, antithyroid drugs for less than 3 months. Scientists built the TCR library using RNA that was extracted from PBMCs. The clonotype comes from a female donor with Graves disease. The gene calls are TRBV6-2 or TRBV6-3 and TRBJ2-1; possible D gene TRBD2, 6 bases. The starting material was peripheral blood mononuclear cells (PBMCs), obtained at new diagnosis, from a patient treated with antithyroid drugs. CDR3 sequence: CASSYARAKRLVDEQFF. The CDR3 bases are TGTGCCAGCAGTTACGCCCGCGCTAAAAGACTAGTGGATGAGCAGTTCTTC.